The sequence of this T cell receptor beta chain was determined in a study of blood T cells in healthy people across ages (dated by TCRdb to the mid-2010s). With respect to the entire study: In model experiments, template switching captured roughly one uniquely barcoded TCR beta cDNA molecule for every two T cells. To track age-related changes in TCR beta repertoire diversity, the study relied on deep sequencing normalized with unique cDNA molecular identifiers. Donors were grouped into four age groups: young (average roughly 16 years), middle-aged (39), aged (approximately 58) and long-lived (just over 80). To avoid experimental bias, donors of different ages were distributed randomly across sequencing lanes. The study analyzed two additional independent replicas of 1 million unique cDNA reads from the same blood draw for two donors, one aged 18 to 29 and one aged 80 or older.

Systemically healthy Caucasian individuals from Russia, 35 to 50 in total and aged about 6 to 100 years, were included as donors. Around 10 milliliters of peripheral blood were collected from each donor into EDTA-treated Vacutainer tubes. Ficoll-Paque density-gradient centrifugation was used to isolate PBMCs, with at least 6 million per sample. Total RNA, at least 6 micrograms per sample, was extracted from PBMCs with Trizol reagent. For every donor, an aliquot of PBMCs went through flow cytometry to measure the percentages of naive CD45RAhigh/CD27high T cells. The library was obtained by 5' RACE. Sequencing instrument: Illumina HiSeq 2500. A second PCR of roughly 7 to 11 cycles was performed with a sample-barcoded 5' primer and a J-beta primer mix. A unique molecular identifier was introduced onto each TCR beta cDNA molecule by a template-switch 5' adaptor carrying 12 random nucleotides. Each sample yielded at least 3 million CDR3-containing paired-end reads. The Mint cDNA synthesis kit, primed by a TRBC-specific oligonucleotide, was used to synthesize first-strand cDNA from all RNA. After uracil-DNA glycosylase treatment, a first 18-cycle PCR used universal primers M1SS and BC2_uni_R on all cDNA. In the source study's methods: Each sample was normalized by randomly selecting 1 million high-quality reads, each carrying a distinct molecular identifier. Reads sharing molecular identifiers were discarded rather than binned into consensus sequences. MiTCR, set to a Q25 quality threshold and the strictest error-elimination algorithm, was used for CDR3 identification, clonotype clustering and error correction. A nonparametric unseen species model with Euler transformation was used to estimate lower-bound total TCR beta diversity. In-frame beta chains were kept once TCRdb had trimmed the public reads at Q25 with fastp and called clones with MiXCR. Entries are consolidated by CDR3 protein sequence, retaining the most common genes and DNA. The V and J calls here are based on TCRdb, not the publication. The table for this sample lists some 1.5 million distinct CDR3 sequences; about 30% of them were counted only once. Jointly, the top ten make up 7.7% of the sample.

Comment on this clonotype: Its antigen remains unidentified. No base quality information exists; no much larger clone differs at one position.

The study at large found these results: Bulk unsorted PBMC profiling prevented conclusive comparison of naive and antigen-experienced compartments. Compared with the aged group, the long-lived group had more naive CD4+ T cells, fewer expanded clones and increased TCR diversity, suggesting age selection. Observed TCR beta diversity per million T cells fell roughly linearly with age, and a significant reduction was already apparent by age approximately 41. The percentage of naive T cells measured by flow cytometry correlated strongly with observed TCR beta diversity. Because donor CMV infection status was unknown, age-related changes in expanded clonotypes were potentially confounded. Estimates of total diversity based on one million sequenced T cells were regarded as lower bounds and as underestimates.

The TCR comes from a woman between 25 and 40 years old in good health. The source material was blood.

The CDR3 region reads CASSLGPEDYGYTF. The bases read TGCGCCAGCAGCCTTGGCCCCGAGGACTATGGCTACACCTTC. The chain uses TRBV5-1 and TRBJ1-2; the D gene cannot be resolved reliably. V drops 4 bases and J drops 3 bases, leaving 13 bases in between. There are 14 amino acids in the CDR3, from cysteine to phenylalanine inclusive. The CDR3 DNA has 42 bases and is translated from base 1. The germline V gene supplies CDR1 SGHRS and CDR2 YFSETQ.